The 3 T cell receptor beta chains below were found in one sample sequenced in a study of T cells in localized non-small cell lung cancer. Clones were read by immunoSEQ multiplex PCR, and TCRdb kept only the in-frame ones, dropping some. The sample comprises approximately 70,000 clones, 86% of which are singletons, and just over 20% rests with the top ten. The sequenced sample was peripheral blood, obtained before any cancer treatment. These receptors were taken from a male donor older than 55 with stage III squamous cell lung carcinoma.

This clone was found once. This chain links TRBV10-3 with TRBJ2-5; TRBD1 agrees at 10 bases. Germline V lookup: CDR1 ENHRY, CDR2 SYGVKD. This CDR3 is 17 amino acids long. Losses at the gene ends were 2 bases for V and 2 bases for J; bases not matched to a gene: 8. The CDR3 sequence is CAISEPHRQGAQETQYF. For the CDR3, the DNA is TGTGCCATCAGTGAGCCCCACCGACAGGGGGCTCAAGAGACCCAGTACTTC.

This sequence joins TRBV19 and TRBJ1-6; TRBD1 agrees at 9 bases. The CDR3 length is 14 residues. Trimming removed 5 bases from V and 7 bases from J; junction bases left unmatched: 3. Per the germline V gene, CDR1 is LNHDA and CDR2 is SQIVND (reference sequence). CDR3: CASSEGQGNSPLHF. The DNA for the CDR3 is TGTGCCAGTAGTGAGGGACAGGGCAATTCACCCCTCCACTTT.

The chain uses TRBV7-2 and TRBJ2-2, with D possibly matching TRBD2 (6 bases). Germline V gene data show CDR1 as SGHTA and CDR2 as FQGNSA. The germline V and J ends were trimmed by 8 bases and 4 bases, with 14 bases remaining between them. This CDR3 spans 14 amino acids. The CDR3 region is CASAPGLGTGELFF. The CDR3 DNA sequence: TGTGCCAGCGCCCCGGGACTGGGCACCGGGGAGCTGTTTTTT.